Following are 4 T cell receptor beta chains from one sample sequenced in a study of blood T cell repertoires in COVID-19. The repertoire was sequenced with immunoSEQ multiplex PCR; TCRdb's copy has only in-frame clones and lacks some. The sample shows 53,000 or so clones, around nine tenths of them seen only once. The sequencing input was peripheral blood. The receptor source for this set is a man in his forties with acute or convalescent COVID-19.

This clone showed up just once. The rearrangement joins TRBV5-6 to TRBJ1-1, with D possibly being TRBD1 (6 bases). The CDR3 extends over 14 amino acids. Germline V gives CDR1 SGHDT, CDR2 YYEEEE. V shed 1 base and J shed 7 bases, with 14 bases lying between them. CDR3 loop: CASSLLRGGGEAFF. CDR3 nucleotides: TGTGCCAGCAGCTTGCTCCGGGGGGGCGGTGAAGCTTTCTTT.

This chain connects TRBV9 to TRBJ1-1, with TRBD1 matching 7 bases. CDR3 length equals 14 residues. Germline CDR1 is SGDLS and CDR2 is YYNGEE. Trimming cost V 3 bases and J 4 bases; bases outside gene matches: 6. The CDR3 protein is CASSGQDRATEAFF. The CDR3 region has the DNA TGTGCCAGCAGCGGGCAAGACAGGGCCACTGAAGCTTTCTTT.

The chain joins TRBV30 to TRBJ2-1, with 7 bases lining up with TRBD1. This CDR3 spans 20 amino acids. Germline CDR1 and CDR2: GTSNPN and SVGIG (reference sequence). Losses at the gene ends were 3 bases for V and 3 bases for J; bases not matched to a gene: 23. CDR3 coding DNA: TGTGCCTGGAGGATAAGTTGGACAAGGGGGTGGGGACAGCGCTACAATGAGCAGTTCTTC. This translates into CAWRISWTRGWGQRYNEQFF. Combining the CDR3 with reference TRBV30 and TRBJ2-1 gives the whole variable domain SQTIHQWPATLVQPVGSPLSLECTVEGTSNPNLYWYRQAAGRGLQLLFYSVGIGQISSEVPQNLSASRPQDRQFILSSKKLLLSDSGFYLCAWRISWTRGWGQRYNEQFFGPGTRLTVL.

V gene TRBV19 combines with J gene TRBJ1-5, with 7 bases that match TRBD1. The CDR3 extends over 14 amino acids. V lost 7 bases to trimming and J lost 1 base; unmatched junction nucleotides: 4. CDR1 is LNHDA, CDR2 SQIVND, per germline (reference sequence). The chain's CDR3 is CASTGQASNQPQHF. The CDR3 DNA reads TGTGCCAGTACCGGACAGGCAAGCAATCAGCCCCAGCATTTT. The whole variable domain, remainder taken from reference TRBV19 and TRBJ1-5, is DGGITQSPKYLFRKEGQNVTLSCEQNLNHDAMYWYRQDPGQGLRLIYYSQIVNDFQKGDIAEGYSVSREKKESFPLTVTSAQKNPTAFYLCASTGQASNQPQHFGDGTRLSIL.